The 16 T cell receptor beta chains below all came from one sample that was sequenced in a study of T cells after yellow fever vaccination. One entry per CDR3 protein results from TCRdb running MiXCR on the 5' RACE reads. The sample has roughly 160,000 distinct CDR3 sequences; approximately 9.9% are singletons. The source material was CD8+ T cells sorted from PBMCs, sampled 45 days after the yellow fever booster vaccination. These receptors were obtained from a young man who received the YFV17D yellow fever vaccine.

The V and J genes are TRBV7-8 and TRBJ2-7; 7 bases map to TRBD1. V shed 5 bases, J shed 4 bases, and the junction held 8 bases outside the gene matches. Germline CDR1 SGHVS, CDR2 FQNEAQ. The CDR3 is 14 amino acids. The CDR3 nucleotides are TGTGCCAGCAGCCCGACAGGGTCGGGGTACGAGCAGTACGTC. This gives the protein CASSPTGSGYEQYV.

This clonotype was seen repeatedly, ten times or more. The gene calls are TRBV5-5 and TRBJ2-1; D may correspond to TRBD1 or TRBD2 (5 bases each). This CDR3 has 14 residues. The V end was cut by 2 bases, the J end by 10 bases, with 16 bases between. In germline, CDR1 is SGHKS, CDR2 YYEKEE (reference sequence). The CDR3: CASSFHGPGLEQFF. The CDR3 DNA reads as TGTGCCAGCAGCTTCCATGGGCCGGGGCTAGAGCAGTTCTTC. The full variable domain, with the rest looked up from reference TRBV5-5 and TRBJ2-1, is DAGVTQSPTHLIKTRGQQVTLRCSPISGHKSVSWYQQVLGQGPQFIFQYYEKEERGRGNFPDRFSARQFPNYSSELNVNALLLGDSALYLCASSFHGPGLEQFFGPGTRLTVL.

This clonotype occurred a few times. This chain joins TRBV15 and TRBJ2-3; unclear D gene. CDR1 LNHNV and CDR2 YYDKDF come from the germline V gene (reference sequence). The germline V and J ends were trimmed by 5 bases and 0 bases, with 9 bases remaining between them. This CDR3 spans 14 amino acids. CDR3 amino acids: CATSPSPSTDTQYF. CDR3 nucleotide sequence: TGTGCCACCAGCCCGTCCCCAAGCACAGATACGCAGTATTTT.

In its sample, this clonotype was seen a few times. This chain uses TRBV29-1 with TRBJ2-3, with D possibly being TRBD1 (6 bases). In germline, CDR1 is SQVTM, CDR2 ANQGSEA. This CDR3 has 14 residues. V dropped 0 bases and J dropped 5 bases, with 12 bases sitting between them. The CDR3 DNA is TGCAGCGTTGAAGATCCAGGGGCCAGAGATACGCAGTATTTT. Translation gives CSVEDPGARDTQYF.

This clonotype has at least ten counts. The junction departs from the called germline gene at one end, perhaps through a read error. This chain uses TRBV6-2 or TRBV6-3 with TRBJ2-1; D unresolved. The CDR3 extends over 14 amino acids. Looked up from germline, CDR1 is MNHEY and CDR2 is SVGEGT. The CDR3 sequence: CASGQISSFNEQFF. DNA of the CDR3: TGTGCCAGCGGCCAAATTTCTTCCTTCAATGAGCAGTTCTTC.

This clonotype was detected only a few times. The chain joins TRBV6-1 to TRBJ2-6; D unclear. With 4 bases removed from V and 0 bases from J, the gap between germline ends came to 4 bases. The germline CDR1 and CDR2 sequences are MNHNS and SASEGT. The CDR3 contains 14 residues. CDR3 nucleotide sequence: TGTGCCAGCAGTGTTAGCTCTGGGGCCAACGTCCTGACTTTC. This codes for CASSVSSGANVLTF.

This clonotype has a count of ten or more. This chain joins TRBV25-1 and TRBJ2-5, with D possibly called TRBD1 or TRBD2 (5 bases each). V was shortened by 6 bases and J by 4 bases, with 12 bases between the two germline ends. Germline loops: CDR1 MGHDK, CDR2 SYGVNS. CDR3 length: 13 amino acids. The CDR3: CASRGDLRETQYF. In DNA form, the CDR3 reads TGTGCCAGCAGGGGGGACCTACGAGAGACCCAGTACTTC.

This clonotype was counted at least ten times. The chain links TRBV4-1 to TRBJ2-5; D is undetermined. The V gene lost 1 base and the J gene lost 0 bases, with 12 bases spanning the gap. The CDR3 runs to 16 residues. The germline V gene has CDR1 MGHRA and CDR2 YSYEKL. CDR3 in DNA: TGCGCCAGCAGCCAAGGATTAGACTGGTACCAAGAGACCCAGTACTTC. This gives the protein CASSQGLDWYQETQYF.

This clonotype was seen only a few times. The chain is built from TRBV12-3 or TRBV12-4 and TRBJ2-3; no firm D call. V lost 3 bases to trimming and J lost 4 bases, with 11 bases between them. CDR3 length equals 14 residues. The CDR3 here is CASSFGRDSDTQYF. The CDR3 DNA reads as TGTGCCAGCAGTTTTGGGCGAGATTCAGATACGCAGTATTTT.

This clonotype has a handful of counts. The chain joins TRBV6-5 to TRBJ2-2, with 9 bases identical to TRBD1. CDR1 MNHEY and CDR2 SVGAGI come from the germline V gene. V shed 4 bases and J 4 bases; nucleotides not matched to a gene: 4. The CDR3 covers 15 residues. The CDR3 DNA sequence: TGTGCCAGCAGTTCAGGGACAGGGTTCACCGGGGAGCTGTTTTTT. As protein: CASSSGTGFTGELFF.

This clonotype was detected a few times. The rearrangement links TRBV11-2 to TRBJ2-1; no firm D call. The V gene lost 8 bases and the J gene lost 1 base, with 15 bases spanning the gap. The CDR3 extends over 15 amino acids. CDR1 SGHAT and CDR2 FQNNGV come from the germline V gene. In nucleotides, the CDR3 is TGTGCCAGCGATGGGGTACCCCTTTCCTACAATGAGCAGTTCTTC. This encodes CASDGVPLSYNEQFF. Full variable domain (remainder filled in from reference TRBV11-2 and TRBJ2-1): EAGVAQSPRYKIIEKRQSVAFWCNPISGHATLYWYQQILGQGPKLLIQFQNNGVVDDSQLPKDRFSAERLKGVDSTLKIQPAKLEDSAVYLCASDGVPLSYNEQFFGPGTRLTVL.

In this sample, this clonotype turned up a few times. This rearrangement joins TRBV6-5 to TRBJ2-5; TRBD1 matches 8 bases. The CDR3 is made up of 18 amino acids. V gave up 6 bases and J gave up 3 bases; unmatched junction bases: 18. The germline gives CDR1 MNHEY, CDR2 SVGAGI. The CDR3 loop is CASRLNPGQELTEETQYF. As DNA, the CDR3 is TGTGCCAGCAGACTCAACCCGGGACAGGAGCTCACCGAAGAGACCCAGTACTTC.

The V gene is TRBV21-1, the J gene TRBJ2-1; TRBD2 is the table's D call and was not checked against the DNA. TRBV21-1 is a recognized pseudogene. This CDR3 contains 15 residues. The CDR3 DNA reads as TGTGCCAGCAGCACGACCCGGGAGGGCCGAAATGAGCAGTTCTTC. Protein sequence: CASSTTREGRNEQFF.

This clonotype has a handful of counts. The chain employs TRBV20-1 and TRBJ2-1; 8 nucleotides align to TRBD1. This CDR3 region has 15 residues. From germline, CDR1 is DFQATT and CDR2 SNEGSKA (reference sequence). Trimming took 2 bases from V and 4 from J; bases not matched to a gene: 7. This CDR3 reads CSARTNRQGYNEQFF. CDR3 sequence (DNA): TGCAGTGCTAGAACCAACCGACAGGGGTACAATGAGCAGTTCTTC.

This clonotype showed up just a few times. CDR3 nucleotides: TGTGCCAGCAGCCTGCGATCCGACAGGGAAGCCCATGGCTACACCTTC. This codes for CASSLRSDREAHGYTF. V gene TRBV3-1 combines with J gene TRBJ1-2; 7 bases match TRBD1. The CDR3 has 16 residues. J was trimmed by 6 bases and V by 4 bases; bases with no gene match: 14. Per the germline V gene, CDR1 is LGHDT and CDR2 is YNNKEL (reference sequence).

This clonotype was counted between two and nine times. The J gene is TRBJ2-5, the V gene TRBV7-3; no clear D. The V gene's germline CDR1 is SGHTA and CDR2 FQGTGA. There are 14 residues in the CDR3. With 0 bases removed from V and 4 bases from J, the gap between germline ends came to 9 bases. As DNA, the CDR3 is TGTGCCAGCAGCTTAACGTCTGGGGTAGAGACCCAGTACTTC. Amino acids: CASSLTSGVETQYF.